The clone carrying this T cell receptor (beta chain) was counted a few times. The data derive from a study of T cell changes during pregnancy in multiple sclerosis. The assay was immunoSEQ multiplex PCR, and TCRdb's table has in-frame clones only and misses some. The sample has about 59,000 clones, approximately 91% seen once. Germline CDR1 and CDR2: SQVTM and ANQGSEA. There are 12 residues in the CDR3. V lost 4 bases, J lost 5 bases, and 11 bases lay in between. The receptor comes from a female donor with multiple sclerosis, enrolled in a pregnancy study. The specimen comprised peripheral blood, sampled in the second trimester of pregnancy. The genes are TRBV29-1 and TRBJ1-1; tentatively, D is TRBD1 (6 bases). CDR3 sequence (DNA): TGCAGCGTTGGACAGCAGGGGACTGAAGCTTTCTTT. Translation gives CSVGQQGTEAFF.